A selection of T cell receptor beta chains follows, all from one sample in a study of patients and donors after allogeneic stem cell transplantation. TCRdb analysed the RT-PCR reads with MiXCR anew, one entry per CDR3 protein. Of approximately 33,000 distinct CDR3 sequences in the sample, approximately 7% were seen once. Sequences were obtained from blood, either unsorted or a sorted T cell fraction (not recorded which). Receptor source: a human donor who was either an allogeneic HSCT recipient or a stem cell or donor lymphocyte infusion donor (not recorded which). It is not recorded whose cells these are; they may come from a transplant donor. CDR3s include the opening cysteine and the closing phenylalanine or tryptophan. The D gene is left open where the match is weak. Some rows have no size entry. The others give once, few or many, or a class for an expanded clone.

>TRBJ2-1|few|TRBV3-1|-
CASSQDRRSEQFF
TGTGCCAGCAGCCAAGATAGACGGAGTGAGCAGTTCTTC
>TRBJ2-1|-|TRBV4-2|-
CASSQASWADEQFF
TGTGCCAGCAGCCAAGCTAGTTGGGCGGATGAGCAGTTCTTC
>TRBJ2-7|many|TRBV28|-
CASSPEGEWEQYF
TGTGCCAGCAGTCCCGAGGGGGAGTGGGAGCAGTACTTC
>TRBJ1-1|many|TRBV6-5|-
CASRPTTKNTEAFF
TGTGCCAGCAGGCCCACCACAAAGAACACTGAAGCTTTCTTT
>TRBJ1-2|many|TRBV11-2|-
CASSSMRGELNYGYTF
TGTGCCAGCAGCTCGATGCGGGGGGAACTTAACTATGGCTACACCTTC
>TRBJ2-1|few|TRBV28|-
CASRRLVNSYNEQFF
TGTGCCAGCAGACGACTAGTAAATTCGTACAATGAGCAGTTCTTC
>TRBJ2-2|many|TRBV25-1|-
CASKPGPGELFF
TGTGCCAGCAAACCGGGACCCGGGGAGCTGTTTTTT
>TRBJ1-4|medium-sized|TRBV5-1|-
CASSFGGPNEKLFF
TGCGCCAGCAGCTTTGGAGGCCCTAATGAAAAACTGTTTTTT
>TRBJ1-1|few|TRBV28|-
CASSFYTEAFF
TGTGCCAGCAGTTTCTATACTGAAGCTTTCTTT
>TRBJ2-5|few|TRBV7-2|-
CASSRTGTAETQYF
TGTGCCAGCAGCCGGACCGGGACTGCAGAGACCCAGTACTTC
>TRBJ1-3|many|TRBV11-2|-
CASSLGAWGNTIYF
TGTGCCAGCAGCTTGGGGGCATGGGGAAACACCATATATTTT
>TRBJ2-2|-|TRBV18|-
CASSPPPPGELFF
TGTGCCAGCTCACCCCCCCCGCCCGGGGAGCTGTTTTTT
>TRBJ2-1|many|TRBV7-3|-
CASRVRMGRNEQFF
TGTGCCAGCAGGGTACGGATGGGCAGGAATGAGCAGTTCTTC
>TRBJ2-7|few|TRBV5-6|-
CASSSGTPAAYEQYF
TGTGCCAGCAGCTCCGGGACTCCCGCGGCCTACGAGCAGTACTTC
>TRBJ1-1|few|TRBV6-2/TRBV6-3|TRBD1
CASSYPGGNTEAFF
TGTGCCAGCAGTTACCCAGGGGGGAACACTGAAGCTTTCTTT
>TRBJ2-3|-|TRBV5-1|TRBD1
CASSFPGQGADTQYF
TGCGCCAGCAGCTTCCCGGGACAGGGGGCCGATACGCAGTATTTT
>TRBJ1-1|many|TRBV4-2|-
CASSQPSMNTEAFF
TGTGCCAGCAGCCAACCCTCAATGAACACTGAAGCTTTCTTT
>TRBJ1-1|many|TRBV12-3/TRBV12-4|TRBD1
CASSLTGGKAFF
TGTGCCAGCAGTTTAACAGGGGGCAAAGCTTTCTTT
>TRBJ2-2|-|TRBV7-9|-
CASSLVPSPPNTGELFF
TGTGCCAGCAGCTTAGTGCCCAGCCCGCCGAACACCGGGGAGCTGTTTTTT
>TRBJ2-3|-|TRBV28|-
CASSFMRFTQYF
TGTGCCAGCAGTTTTATGAGGTTTACGCAGTATTTT
>TRBJ1-4|many|TRBV6-6|-
CASSYSPYRVQNEKLFF
TGTGCCAGCAGTTACTCCCCCTACAGGGTACAGAATGAAAAACTGTTTTTT
>TRBJ2-1|few|TRBV7-2|TRBD2
CASSKVGLAVYNEQFF
TGTGCCAGCAGCAAAGTGGGACTAGCGGTCTACAATGAGCAGTTCTTC
>TRBJ1-4|few|TRBV15|TRBD1
CATSRGRRGHYNEKLFF
TGTGCCACCAGCAGAGGGCGCAGGGGGCATTATAATGAAAAACTGTTTTTT
>TRBJ2-3|many|TRBV4-2|-
CASSQEVGQDTQYF
TGTGCCAGCAGCCAAGAGGTGGGACAAGATACGCAGTATTTT
>TRBJ2-2|many|TRBV5-4|TRBD2
CASSLLAGAGELFF
TGTGCCAGCAGCTTACTAGCGGGAGCTGGGGAGCTGTTTTTT
>TRBJ2-4|many|TRBV7-9|TRBD1
CASSFRGGEGRYF
TGTGCCAGCAGCTTTAGAGGGGGCGAGGGCCGCTACTTC
>TRBJ1-5|-|TRBV15|TRBD1
CATSRGTGEMQPQHF
TGTGCCACCAGCAGGGGGACAGGGGAAATGCAGCCCCAGCATTTT
>TRBJ2-1|-|TRBV28|-
CASRTSLSYNEQFF
TGTGCCAGCAGGACCAGTTTGTCCTACAATGAGCAGTTCTTC
>TRBJ2-1|many|TRBV20-1|TRBD1
CSAKTGVEGNEQFF
TGCAGTGCTAAGACAGGGGTTGAGGGGAATGAGCAGTTCTTC
>TRBJ1-2|-|TRBV18|-
CASSLPPGEGYTF
TGTGCCAGCTCCCTCCCCCCAGGCGAGGGCTACACCTTC
>TRBJ2-3|-|TRBV11-3|-
CASSFAGPGTDTQYF
TGTGCCAGCAGCTTCGCAGGGCCGGGTACAGATACGCAGTATTTT
>TRBJ2-7|-|TRBV9|-
CASSVGTDYSYEQYF
TGTGCCAGCAGCGTAGGGACGGATTATTCCTACGAGCAGTACTTC
>TRBJ1-2|many|TRBV7-9|-
CASSTRSYGYTF
TGTGCCAGCAGCACCCGGTCATATGGCTACACCTTC
>TRBJ2-7|few|TRBV6-1|-
CASSEKARNLYEQYF
TGTGCCAGCAGTGAAAAGGCTAGGAACCTCTACGAGCAGTACTTC
>TRBJ2-5|many|TRBV6-5|-
CASSPGQKLGRETQYF
TGTGCCAGCAGTCCGGGACAAAAGTTGGGGAGGGAGACCCAGTACTTC
>TRBJ1-1|few|TRBV6-1|-
CASSVGLFLDTEAFF
TGTGCCAGCAGTGTGGGACTATTTCTGGACACTGAAGCTTTCTTT
>TRBJ1-1|many|TRBV6-1|TRBD1
CASSPWDRAKRSTEAFF
TGTGCCAGCAGCCCGTGGGACAGGGCTAAGAGGAGCACTGAAGCTTTCTTT
>TRBJ1-3|many|TRBV5-1|-
CASSSVPTDSGNTIYF
TGCGCCAGCAGCTCTGTGCCGACAGACTCTGGAAACACCATATATTTT
>TRBJ1-1|many|TRBV6-5|-
CASSYSRQVGTEAFF
TGTGCCAGCAGTTACTCGAGGCAGGTGGGAACTGAAGCTTTCTTT
>TRBJ2-3|-|TRBV6-5|-
CASGLTDTQYF
TGTGCCAGCGGCCTCACAGATACGCAGTATTTT
>TRBJ2-7|few|TRBV24-1|TRBD2
CATSDSRGRTSLYEQYF
TGTGCCACCAGTGATTCTCGCGGGAGGACCTCCCTATACGAGCAGTACTTC
>TRBJ1-1|medium-sized|TRBV12-3/TRBV12-4|-
CASSLAVRRMNTEAFF
TGTGCCAGCAGTTTGGCCGTGCGACGGATGAACACTGAAGCTTTCTTT
>TRBJ1-6|many|TRBV28|-
CASSFRVPNSPLHF
TGTGCCAGCAGTTTCAGGGTACCTAATTCACCCCTCCACTTT
>TRBJ2-7|-|TRBV12-3/TRBV12-4|TRBD2
CASTRREDPYEQYF
TGTGCCAGCACCAGGCGGGAGGATCCCTACGAGCAGTACTTC
>TRBJ2-5|many|TRBV7-9|TRBD2
CASSLMTSGSRETQYF
TGTGCCAGCAGCTTAATGACTAGCGGGAGTCGGGAGACCCAGTACTTC
>TRBJ1-6|few|TRBV30|TRBD1
CAWSSRDRENSPLHF
TGTGCCTGGAGTTCTCGGGACAGGGAGAATTCACCCCTCCACTTT
>TRBJ2-1|-|TRBV6-5|TRBD2
CASSYGRAVANEQFF
TGTGCCAGCAGTTACGGGAGGGCCGTGGCCAATGAGCAGTTCTTC
>TRBJ2-1|few|TRBV25-1|TRBD2
CASSEGTSGRGNEQFF
TGTGCCAGCAGTGAAGGGACTAGCGGGAGGGGCAATGAGCAGTTCTTC
>TRBJ1-4|many|TRBV7-8|-
CASSLGSGATNEKLFF
TGTGCCAGCAGCTTAGGTAGCGGAGCAACTAATGAAAAACTGTTTTTT
>TRBJ2-3|many|TRBV5-1|-
CASSWSEHTDTQYF
TGCGCCAGCAGCTGGTCAGAGCACACAGATACGCAGTATTTT
>TRBJ2-4|medium-sized|TRBV6-5|-
CASSLDFGSAKNIQYF
TGTGCCAGCAGTCTTGACTTCGGCAGTGCCAAAAACATTCAGTACTTC
>TRBJ1-6|many|TRBV20-1|-
CSAKAISYNSPLHF
TGCAGTGCTAAGGCAATCTCCTATAATTCACCCCTCCACTTT
>TRBJ2-1|-|TRBV27|TRBD2
CASSSPGAGVENEQFF
TGTGCCAGCAGTTCCCCGGGAGCGGGAGTAGAAAATGAGCAGTTCTTC
>TRBJ2-7|-|TRBV15|-
CATSRDMVSYEQYF
TGTGCCACCAGCAGAGACATGGTCTCCTACGAGCAGTACTTC
>TRBJ2-5|-|TRBV7-9|-
CASSFFLGGEETQYF
TGTGCCAGCAGCTTTTTCCTCGGTGGGGAAGAGACCCAGTACTTC
>TRBJ1-2|many|TRBV6-6|-
CASSYSTQLYGYTF
TGTGCCAGCAGTTACTCGACCCAGCTCTATGGCTACACCTTC
>TRBJ2-5|many|TRBV10-3|-
CAISGGSQETQYF
TGTGCCATCAGTGGAGGTTCCCAAGAGACCCAGTACTTC
>TRBJ2-1|many|TRBV28|-
CASSLLVSSYNEQFF
TGTGCCAGCAGTCTACTCGTCAGCTCCTACAATGAGCAGTTCTTC
>TRBJ2-3|-|TRBV4-1|TRBD2
CASSQDTSGRGSDTQYF
TGCGCCAGCAGCCAAGATACTAGCGGGAGGGGTTCAGATACGCAGTATTTT